The 5 T cell receptor beta chains below come from one sample, sequenced in a study of blood T cell repertoires in COVID-19 (dated by TCRdb to about 2020). Library creation used the immunoSEQ multiplex PCR assay. Imported from immuneACCESS, the table was reduced by TCRdb to in-frame sequences with V and J called. These copies leave out some clones; in studies compared against another copy, an unresolved V gene accounts for under half, and the cause of the remainder is not known. This sample lists a few hundred thousand clones; approximately 87% were detected once. Approximately 6.2% of the sample is held by the ten biggest clonotypes. The specimen was peripheral blood. The receptors come from a man in his 60s who had recovered from COVID-19.

The rearrangement links TRBV2 to TRBJ1-5; D is possibly TRBD1 (6 bases). Per germline, CDR1 SNHLY and CDR2 FYNNEI. The CDR3 consists of 14 residues. V was clipped by 6 bases and J by 7 bases, with 16 bases between them. DNA for the CDR3: TGTGCCAGCAGGGCTAATGGGGGCGGACAGCCCCAGCATTTT. Translating it yields CASRANGGGQPQHF.

This chain joins TRBV28 and TRBJ2-5; 7 positions match TRBD2. J gave up 2 bases and V 3 bases, and 6 bases lay outside the gene matches. Germline V lookup: CDR1 MDHEN, CDR2 SYDVKM. This CDR3 spans 15 amino acids. The CDR3 here is CASSFNSGGQETQYF. The CDR3 DNA reads as TGTGCCAGCAGTTTCAATTCGGGGGGACAAGAGACCCAGTACTTC.

V is TRBV4-3 and J is TRBJ2-6; TRBD1 agrees at 8 bases. Germline trimming cut 6 bases from V and 0 bases from J; bases unmatched to any gene: 7. The CDR3 extends over 17 amino acids. Looked up from germline, CDR1 is LGHNA and CDR2 is YSLEER. CDR3 bases: TGCGCCAGCAGAGCCGGGACAGGAGGCTCTGGGGCCAACGTCCTGACTTTC. Protein: CASRAGTGGSGANVLTF.

The chain links TRBV3-1 (or the pseudogene TRBV3-2) to TRBJ2-7; no clear D. The CDR3 totals 14 residues. Germline lookup yields CDR1 LGHDT and CDR2 YNNKEL (reference sequence). The V gene lost 3 bases and the J gene lost 1 base, with 10 bases spanning the gap. The CDR3 region is CASSQTLNSYEQYF. The CDR3 DNA follows: TGTGCCAGCAGCCAGACACTGAATTCCTACGAGCAGTACTTC.

The chain recombines TRBV28 with TRBJ1-4; perhaps TRBD1 as D (5 bases). V lost 3 bases and J lost 6, with 11 bases in between. Looked up from germline, CDR1 is MDHEN and CDR2 is SYDVKM. This CDR3 comprises 14 residues. Here the CDR3 DNA reads TGTGCCAGCAGTTTGGGGGGGACGTATGAAAAACTGTTTTTT. Protein sequence: CASSLGGTYEKLFF.